A selection of T cell receptor beta chains follows, all from one sample in a study of technical replicates of blood from a handful of donors. Only in-frame clones appear in the TCRdb table, and some are missing; sequencing was by immunoSEQ multiplex PCR. The sample has about 94,000 clones, about 94% seen once. Input material: T cells isolated from PBMCs. All receptors derive from a human donor in good health. Each CDR3 is given with its conserved first and last residue. A D gene is named only where the DNA matches it firmly. Rows may omit the clone size; those that give it use once, few, many or a size class.

cdr3_length,clone_size,v_call,d_call,j_call,cdr3_aa,cdr3_nt
15,-,TRBV5-1,-,TRBJ2-3,CASSLTGHSTDTQYF,TGCGCCAGCAGCTTGACCGGACACAGCACAGATACGCAGTATTTT
15,-,TRBV6-4,-,TRBJ2-3,CASSVMAGSTDTQYF,TGTGCCAGCAGTGTAATGGCGGGGAGCACAGATACGCAGTATTTT
17,-,TRBV28,-,TRBJ2-3,CAIITQIAALGTDTQYF,TGTGCCATCATCACTCAAATAGCGGCCCTGGGCACAGATACGCAGTATTTT
16,-,TRBV15,-,TRBJ1-5,CATSRVGGLGNQPQHF,TGTGCCACCAGCAGAGTTGGCGGCTTGGGCAATCAGCCCCAGCATTTT
17,-,TRBV6-1,-,TRBJ2-1,CASSEKWKQSSYNEQFF,TGTGCCAGCAGTGAAAAGTGGAAACAGAGCTCCTACAATGAGCAGTTCTTC
14,-,TRBV30,-,TRBJ2-5,CAWRPKGQRETQYF,TGTGCCTGGAGGCCTAAGGGGCAGAGGGAGACCCAGTACTTC
15,-,TRBV5-1,-,TRBJ2-3,CASSLRQGGTDTQYF,TGCGCCAGCAGCTTGCGCCAGGGGGGAACAGATACGCAGTATTTT
11,-,TRBV10-3,-,TRBJ2-5,CAISQQETQYF,TGTGCCATCAGCCAACAAGAGACCCAGTACTTC
15,-,TRBV4-2,-,TRBJ1-4,CASSPAQAGGEKLFF,TGTGCCAGCAGCCCCGCCCAGGCCGGGGGAGAAAAACTGTTTTTT
12,-,TRBV30,-,TRBJ1-1,CAWSQDGGWAFF,TGTGCCTGGAGTCAAGACGGGGGTTGGGCTTTCTTT
14,-,TRBV11-3,-,TRBJ1-4,CASSLVTSNEKLFF,TGTGCCAGCAGCTTGGTAACGAGCAATGAAAAACTGTTTTTT
15,few,TRBV6-1,-,TRBJ1-1,CASSEGPVMNTEAFF,TGTGCCAGCAGTGAAGGTCCGGTCATGAACACTGAAGCTTTCTTT
17,-,TRBV28,TRBD1,TRBJ1-3,CASSAPGTGWSGNTIYF,TGTGCCAGCAGCGCACCCGGGACAGGGTGGAGTGGAAACACCATATATTTT
14,-,TRBV11-2,TRBD2,TRBJ2-7,CASSLGGGGYEQYF,TGTGCCAGCAGCTTAGGCGGGGGTGGCTACGAGCAGTACTTC
15,-,TRBV7-2,-,TRBJ2-3,CASSRTGQSTDTQYF,TGTGCCAGCAGCCGGACCGGACAGTCCACAGATACGCAGTATTTT
14,-,TRBV10-3,TRBD1,TRBJ1-1,CAARDRVGNTEAFF,TGTGCCGCGAGGGACAGGGTGGGGAACACTGAAGCTTTCTTT
14,-,TRBV4-1,-,TRBJ2-1,CASSQVPADNEQFF,TGCGCCAGCAGCCAAGTTCCAGCGGACAATGAGCAGTTCTTC
12,-,TRBV11-2,-,TRBJ2-7,CASSSGIYEQYF,TGTGCCAGCAGCTCCGGGATTTACGAGCAGTACTTC
15,once,TRBV19,TRBD2,TRBJ2-7,CASSPGLAGSYEQYF,TGTGCCAGTAGCCCGGGACTAGCGGGATCCTACGAGCAGTACTTC
17,-,TRBV5-1,TRBD2,TRBJ2-3,CASSLAVAREGTDTQYF,TGCGCCAGCAGCTTGGCCGTGGCGCGGGAGGGCACAGATACGCAGTATTTT
15,-,TRBV4-1,-,TRBJ2-3,CASSPGQDHTDTQYF,TGCGCCAGCAGCCCGGGACAAGACCACACAGATACGCAGTATTTT
14,-,TRBV28,-,TRBJ1-2,CASSLVRGHYGYTF,TGTGCCAGCAGTTTAGTCAGGGGACACTATGGCTACACCTTC
15,-,TRBV19,TRBD1,TRBJ1-2,CASRGTGGAGYGYTF,TGTGCCAGTAGAGGGACAGGGGGCGCGGGCTATGGCTACACCTTC
17,-,TRBV21-1,-,TRBJ2-7,CASSMETSGKKAYEQYF,TGTGCCAGCAGCATGGAGACTAGCGGGAAAAAAGCCTACGAGCAGTACTTC